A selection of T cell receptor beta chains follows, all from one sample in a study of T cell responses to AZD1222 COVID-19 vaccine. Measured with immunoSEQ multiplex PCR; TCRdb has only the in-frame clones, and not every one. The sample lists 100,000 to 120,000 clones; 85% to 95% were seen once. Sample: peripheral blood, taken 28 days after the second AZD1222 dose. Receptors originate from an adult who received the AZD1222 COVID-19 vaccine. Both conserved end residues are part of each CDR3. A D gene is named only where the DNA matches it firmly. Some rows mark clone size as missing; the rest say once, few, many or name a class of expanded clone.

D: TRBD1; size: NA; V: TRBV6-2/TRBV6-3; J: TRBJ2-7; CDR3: CASSYEAGQGSYEQYF; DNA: TGTGCCAGCAGTTACGAGGCGGGACAGGGCTCCTACGAGCAGTACTTC
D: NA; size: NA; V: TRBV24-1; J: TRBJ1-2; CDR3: CATSPHWESRGYTF; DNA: TGTGCCACCAGTCCCCATTGGGAATCCCGGGGCTACACCTTC
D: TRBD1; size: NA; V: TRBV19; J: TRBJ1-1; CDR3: CASSIYLGTAKMNTEAFF; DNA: TGTGCCAGTAGCATCTATCTCGGGACAGCGAAGATGAACACTGAAGCTTTCTTT
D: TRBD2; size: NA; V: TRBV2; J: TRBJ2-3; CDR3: CAGPGTSPTDTQYF; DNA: TGTGCCGGACCCGGGACTAGTCCCACAGATACGCAGTATTTT
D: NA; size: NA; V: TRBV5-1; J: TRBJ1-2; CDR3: CASSLDLNGYTF; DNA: TGCGCCAGCAGCTTGGATCTGAATGGCTACACCTTC
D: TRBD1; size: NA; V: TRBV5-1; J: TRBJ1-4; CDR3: CASSLGQGEEKLFF; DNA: TGCGCCAGCAGCCTGGGACAGGGGGAGGAAAAACTGTTTTTT
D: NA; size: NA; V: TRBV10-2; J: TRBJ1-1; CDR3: CASGESLNTEAFF; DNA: TGCGCCAGTGGAGAGAGTTTGAACACTGAAGCTTTCTTT
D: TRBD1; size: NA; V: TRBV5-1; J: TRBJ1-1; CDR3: CASSLHQGDTEAFF; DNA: TGCGCCAGCAGCTTGCATCAGGGGGACACTGAAGCTTTCTTT
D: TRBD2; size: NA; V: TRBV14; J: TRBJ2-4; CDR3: CASSQVVAGGPRAKNIQYF; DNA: TGTGCCAGCAGCCAAGTTGTGGCGGGAGGGCCGAGGGCCAAAAACATTCAGTACTTC
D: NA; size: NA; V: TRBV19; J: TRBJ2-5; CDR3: CASSPPLRRETQYF; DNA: TGTGCCAGTAGTCCGCCTCTCCGGAGGGAGACCCAGTACTTC
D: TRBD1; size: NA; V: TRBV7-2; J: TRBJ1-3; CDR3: CASSLAGGRNTIYF; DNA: TGTGCCAGCAGCTTGGCAGGGGGCCGCAACACCATATATTTT
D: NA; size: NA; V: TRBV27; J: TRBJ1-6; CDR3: CASSPLTARGISSPLHF; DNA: TGTGCCAGCAGTCCCCTGACAGCCCGGGGGATTTCTTCACCCCTCCACTTT
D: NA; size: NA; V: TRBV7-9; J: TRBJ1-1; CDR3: CASSLPWLSSPSGTEAFF; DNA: TGTGCCAGCAGCTTACCGTGGTTGTCTTCCCCTTCGGGCACTGAAGCTTTCTTT
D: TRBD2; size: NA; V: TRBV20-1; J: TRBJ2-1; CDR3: CSSGGEEKFF; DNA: TGCAGTTCTGGGGGGGAAGAGAAGTTCTTC
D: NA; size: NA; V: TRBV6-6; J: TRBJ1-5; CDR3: CASGLTSNQPQHF; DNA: TGTGCCAGCGGGCTAACAAGCAATCAGCCCCAGCATTTT
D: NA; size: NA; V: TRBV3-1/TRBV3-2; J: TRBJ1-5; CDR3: CASSQGRTRGPQHF; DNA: TGTGCCAGCAGCCAAGGTCGGACGCGTGGGCCCCAGCATTTT
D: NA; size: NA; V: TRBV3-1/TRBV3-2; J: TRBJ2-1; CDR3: CASSQDGLPGEQFF; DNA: TGTGCCAGCAGCCAAGATGGGCTACCTGGTGAGCAGTTCTTC
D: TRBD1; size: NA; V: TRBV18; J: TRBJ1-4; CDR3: CASSPLASLTGSVGNEKLFF; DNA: TGTGCCAGCTCACCGCTAGCCTCGCTGACAGGGTCGGTAGGAAACGAAAAACTGTTTTTT
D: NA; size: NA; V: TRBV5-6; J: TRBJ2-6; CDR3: CASSLDLRPSGANVLTF; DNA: TGTGCCAGCAGCTTGGATCTGCGGCCTTCTGGGGCCAACGTCCTGACTTTC
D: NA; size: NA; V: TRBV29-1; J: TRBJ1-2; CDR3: CSVEGGAAYGYTF; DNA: TGCAGCGTTGAAGGGGGGGCGGCCTATGGCTACACCTTC
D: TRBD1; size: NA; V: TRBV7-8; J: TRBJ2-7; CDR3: CASSAGTGTLYEQYF; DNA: TGTGCCAGCAGCGCCGGGACAGGGACTCTCTACGAGCAGTACTTC
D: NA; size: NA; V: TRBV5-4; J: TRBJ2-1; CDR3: CASSLGTGSGSNNEQFF; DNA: TGTGCCAGCAGCTTGGGCACGGGCTCGGGGTCAAACAATGAGCAGTTCTTC
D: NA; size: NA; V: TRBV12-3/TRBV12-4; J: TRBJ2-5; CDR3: CASSFSPGETQYF; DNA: TGTGCCAGCAGTTTCAGCCCTGGGGAGACCCAGTACTTC
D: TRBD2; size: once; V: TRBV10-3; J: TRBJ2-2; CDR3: CAISLLAGGNTGELFF; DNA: TGTGCCATCAGTTTACTAGCGGGAGGGAACACCGGGGAGCTGTTTTTT
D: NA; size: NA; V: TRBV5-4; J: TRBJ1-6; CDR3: CASSSIKMQGLGSPLHF; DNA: TGTGCCAGCAGCTCGATAAAGATGCAGGGGCTGGGTTCACCCCTCCACTTT
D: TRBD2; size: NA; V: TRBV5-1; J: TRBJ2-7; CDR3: CASSLASGTLTYEQYF; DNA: TGCGCCAGCAGCTTGGCCAGCGGGACTCTTACATACGAGCAGTACTTC
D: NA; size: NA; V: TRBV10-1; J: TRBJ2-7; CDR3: CASNRRFTEDYEQYF; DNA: TGCGCCAGCAACCGACGATTCACTGAAGACTACGAGCAGTACTTC
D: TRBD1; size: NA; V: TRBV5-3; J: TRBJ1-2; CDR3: CARSRTIRVKQGCKGDYGYTF; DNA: TGTGCCAGAAGCCGAACCATACGTGTAAAACAGGGGTGTAAGGGAGACTATGGCTACACCTTC
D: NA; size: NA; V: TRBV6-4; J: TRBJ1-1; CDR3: CASSDYPSTEAFF; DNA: TGTGCCAGCAGTGACTACCCCAGCACTGAAGCTTTCTTT
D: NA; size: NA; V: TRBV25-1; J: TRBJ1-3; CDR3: CASSEWDVGNTIYF; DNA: TGTGCCAGCAGTGAATGGGACGTCGGAAACACCATATATTTT
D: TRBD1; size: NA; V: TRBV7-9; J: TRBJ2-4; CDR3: CASSFGTGGANSHIQYF; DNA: TGTGCCAGCAGCTTCGGGACAGGGGGCGCAAATTCTCACATTCAGTACTTC
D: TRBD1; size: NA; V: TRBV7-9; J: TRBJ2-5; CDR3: CASSLVGTGGRETQYF; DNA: TGTGCCAGCAGCTTAGTTGGGACAGGGGGCCGAGAGACCCAGTACTTC